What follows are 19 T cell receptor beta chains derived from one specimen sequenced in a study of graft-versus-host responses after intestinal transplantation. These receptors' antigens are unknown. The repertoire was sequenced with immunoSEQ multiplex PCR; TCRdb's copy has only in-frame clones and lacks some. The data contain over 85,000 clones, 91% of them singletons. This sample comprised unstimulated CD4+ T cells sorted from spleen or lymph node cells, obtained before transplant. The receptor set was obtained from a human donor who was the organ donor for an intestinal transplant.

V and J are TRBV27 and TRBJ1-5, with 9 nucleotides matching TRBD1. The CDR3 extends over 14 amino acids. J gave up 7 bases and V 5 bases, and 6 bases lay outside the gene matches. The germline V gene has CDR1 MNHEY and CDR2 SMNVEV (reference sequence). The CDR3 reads CASSRTGVYQPQHF. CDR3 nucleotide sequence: TGTGCCAGCAGTCGGACAGGGGTCTACCAGCCCCAGCATTTT.

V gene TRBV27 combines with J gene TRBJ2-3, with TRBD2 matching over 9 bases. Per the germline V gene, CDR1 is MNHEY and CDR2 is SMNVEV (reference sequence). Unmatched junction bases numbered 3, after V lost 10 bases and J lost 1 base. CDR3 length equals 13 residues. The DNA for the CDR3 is TGTGCCACCTTAGCGGGGGGCACAGATACGCAGTATTTT. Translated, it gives CATLAGGTDTQYF.

CDR3 protein: CASSIRGTEQYF. The CDR3 coding sequence is TGTGCCAGTAGTATAAGGGGAACCGAGCAGTACTTC. The gene calls are TRBV19 and TRBJ2-7; D might be TRBD1 (5 bases). The germline V gene encodes CDR1 LNHDA and CDR2 SQIVND (reference sequence). Trimming cost V 2 bases and J 6 bases, with 8 bases left between them. This CDR3 has 12 residues.

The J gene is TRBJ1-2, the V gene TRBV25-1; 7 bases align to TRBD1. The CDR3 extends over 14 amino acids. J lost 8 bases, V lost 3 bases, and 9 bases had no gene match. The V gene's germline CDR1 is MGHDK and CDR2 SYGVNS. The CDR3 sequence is CASSDRQGRKGYTF. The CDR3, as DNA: TGTGCCAGCAGTGACCGACAGGGACGGAAGGGCTACACCTTC.

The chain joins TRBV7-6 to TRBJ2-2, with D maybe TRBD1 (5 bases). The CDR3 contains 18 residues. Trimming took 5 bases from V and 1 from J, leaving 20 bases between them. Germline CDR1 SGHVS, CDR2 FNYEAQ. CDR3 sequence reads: CASSPRMYRPVNTGELFF. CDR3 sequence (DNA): TGTGCCAGCAGCCCGAGAATGTACAGGCCCGTGAACACCGGGGAGCTGTTTTTT.

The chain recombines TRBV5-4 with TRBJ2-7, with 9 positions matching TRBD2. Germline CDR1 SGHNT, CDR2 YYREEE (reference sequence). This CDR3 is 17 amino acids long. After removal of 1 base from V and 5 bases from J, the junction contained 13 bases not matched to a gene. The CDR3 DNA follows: TGTGCCAGCAGCTTGAGTCGTTTAGCGGGGGTAGGTGACGAGCAGTACTTC. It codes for CASSLSRLAGVGDEQYF.

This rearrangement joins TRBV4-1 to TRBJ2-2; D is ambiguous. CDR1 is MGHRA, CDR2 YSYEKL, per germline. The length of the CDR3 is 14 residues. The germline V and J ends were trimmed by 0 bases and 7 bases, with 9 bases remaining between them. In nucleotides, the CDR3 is TGCGCCAGCAGCCAAGATGAGGAAAACGGGGAGCTGTTTTTT. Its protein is CASSQDEENGELFF.

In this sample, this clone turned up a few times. CDR3 in DNA: TGCGCCAGCAGCCAAGACAGGGGGCCTGATGAAAAACTGTTTTTT. It specifies CASSQDRGPDEKLFF. J is TRBJ1-4 and V is TRBV4-1; 8 positions match TRBD1. Germline CDR1 MGHRA, CDR2 YSYEKL. This CDR3 contains 15 residues. The junction had 3 bases not matched to a gene; V was cut back by 0 bases and J by 6 bases.

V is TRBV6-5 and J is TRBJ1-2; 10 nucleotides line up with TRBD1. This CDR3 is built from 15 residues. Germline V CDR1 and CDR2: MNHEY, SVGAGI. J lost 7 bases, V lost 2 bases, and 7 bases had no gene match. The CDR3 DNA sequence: TGTGCCAGCAGTTACCTGGGACAGGGGACCAGTGGCTACACCTTC. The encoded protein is CASSYLGQGTSGYTF.

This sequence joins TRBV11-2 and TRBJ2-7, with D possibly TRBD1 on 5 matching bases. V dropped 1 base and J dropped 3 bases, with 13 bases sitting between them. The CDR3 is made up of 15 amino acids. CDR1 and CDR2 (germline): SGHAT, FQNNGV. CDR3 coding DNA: TGTGCCAGCAGCTTAGTCTCCCCAGGGCACTACGAGCAGTACTTC. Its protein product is CASSLVSPGHYEQYF.

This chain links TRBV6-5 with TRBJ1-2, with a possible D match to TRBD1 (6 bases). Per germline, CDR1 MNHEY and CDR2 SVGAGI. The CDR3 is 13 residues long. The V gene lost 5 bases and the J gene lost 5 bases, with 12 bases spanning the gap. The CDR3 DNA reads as TGTGCCAGCAGTGCCCAGGGGTCGTATGGCTACACCTTC. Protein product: CASSAQGSYGYTF.

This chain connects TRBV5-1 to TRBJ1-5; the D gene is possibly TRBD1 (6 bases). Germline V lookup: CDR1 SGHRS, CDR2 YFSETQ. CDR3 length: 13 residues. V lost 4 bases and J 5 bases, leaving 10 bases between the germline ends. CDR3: CASSPTGHQPQHF. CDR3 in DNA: TGCGCCAGCAGCCCTACAGGGCATCAGCCCCAGCATTTT.

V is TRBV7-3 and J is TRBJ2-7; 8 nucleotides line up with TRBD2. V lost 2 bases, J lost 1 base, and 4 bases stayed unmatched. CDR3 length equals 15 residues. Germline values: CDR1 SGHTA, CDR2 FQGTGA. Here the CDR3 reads CASSLRRGASYEQYF. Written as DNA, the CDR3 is TGTGCCAGCAGCTTACGGCGGGGGGCTTCCTACGAGCAGTACTTC.

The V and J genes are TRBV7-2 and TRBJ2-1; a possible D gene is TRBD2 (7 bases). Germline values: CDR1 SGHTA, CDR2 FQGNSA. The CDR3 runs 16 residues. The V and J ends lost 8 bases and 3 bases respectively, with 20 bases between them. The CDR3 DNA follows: TGTGCCAGCGGCATGTATGGGGGGGCCGACTACAATGAGCAGTTCTTC. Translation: CASGMYGGADYNEQFF. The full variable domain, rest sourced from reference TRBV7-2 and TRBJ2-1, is GAGVSQSPSNKVTEKGKDVELRCDPISGHTALYWYRQSLGQGLEFLIYFQGNSAPDKSGLPSDRFSAERTGGSVSTLTIQRTQQEDSAVYLCASGMYGGADYNEQFFGPGTRLTVL.

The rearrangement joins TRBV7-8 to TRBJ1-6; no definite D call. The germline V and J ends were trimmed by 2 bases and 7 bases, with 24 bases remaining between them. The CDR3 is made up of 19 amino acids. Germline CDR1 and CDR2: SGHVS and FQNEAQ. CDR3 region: CASSLSAGSPLLKNSPLHF. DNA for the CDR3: TGTGCCAGCAGCTTATCCGCAGGTTCGCCCCTGTTGAAAAATTCACCCCTCCACTTT.

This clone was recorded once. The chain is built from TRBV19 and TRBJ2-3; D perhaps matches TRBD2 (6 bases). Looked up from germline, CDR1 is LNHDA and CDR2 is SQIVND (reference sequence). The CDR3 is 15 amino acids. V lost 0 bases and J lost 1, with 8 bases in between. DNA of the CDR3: TGTGCCAGTAGTATAGACGGCGGGGGCACAGATACGCAGTATTTT. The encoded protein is CASSIDGGGTDTQYF.

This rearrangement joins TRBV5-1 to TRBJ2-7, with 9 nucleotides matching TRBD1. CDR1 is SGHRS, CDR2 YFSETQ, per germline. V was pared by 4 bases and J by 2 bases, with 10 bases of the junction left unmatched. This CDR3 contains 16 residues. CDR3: CASSGMTGGAPYEQYF. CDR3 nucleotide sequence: TGCGCCAGCAGCGGAATGACAGGGGGAGCCCCCTACGAGCAGTACTTC.

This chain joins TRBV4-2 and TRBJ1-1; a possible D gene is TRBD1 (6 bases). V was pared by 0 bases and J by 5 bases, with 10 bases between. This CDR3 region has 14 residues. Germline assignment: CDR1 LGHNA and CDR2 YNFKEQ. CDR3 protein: CASSQDQGQTEAFF. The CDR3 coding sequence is TGTGCCAGCAGCCAAGATCAGGGGCAGACTGAAGCTTTCTTT.

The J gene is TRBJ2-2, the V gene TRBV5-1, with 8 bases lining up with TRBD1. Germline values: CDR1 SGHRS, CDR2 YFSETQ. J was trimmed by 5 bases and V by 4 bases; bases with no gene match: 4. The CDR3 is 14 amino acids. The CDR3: CASSPGGTTGELFF. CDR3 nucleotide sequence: TGCGCCAGCAGCCCAGGGGGCACAACCGGGGAGCTGTTTTTT.